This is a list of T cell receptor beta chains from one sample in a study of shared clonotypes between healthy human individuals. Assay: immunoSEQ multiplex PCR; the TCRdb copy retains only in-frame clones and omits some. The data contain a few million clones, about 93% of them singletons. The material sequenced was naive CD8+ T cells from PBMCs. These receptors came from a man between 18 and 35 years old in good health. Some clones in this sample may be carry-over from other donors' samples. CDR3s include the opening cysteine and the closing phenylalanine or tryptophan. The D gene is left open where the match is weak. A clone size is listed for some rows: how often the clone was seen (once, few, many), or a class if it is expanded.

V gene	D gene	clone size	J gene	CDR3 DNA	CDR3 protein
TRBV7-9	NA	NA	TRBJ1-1	TGTGCCAGCGTCCTGGGAGGCGAAGCTTTCTTT	CASVLGGEAFF
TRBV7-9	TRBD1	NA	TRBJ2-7	TGTGCCAGCAGCACCCAGACAGGGGGCCGGAACGAGCAGTACTTC	CASSTQTGGRNEQYF
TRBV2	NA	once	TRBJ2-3	TGTGCCAGCAACCCGGGACGCACAGATACGCAGTATTTT	CASNPGRTDTQYF
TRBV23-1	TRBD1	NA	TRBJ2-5	TGCGCCAGCAGTCAATCGAAGGGACAGCTCCACTTCCAAGAGACCCAGTACTTC	CASSQSKGQLHFQETQYF
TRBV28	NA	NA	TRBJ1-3	TGTGCCAGCAGTTTATTTGGGCGGGCTGGAAACACCATATATTTT	CASSLFGRAGNTIYF
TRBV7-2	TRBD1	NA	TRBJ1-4	TGTGCCAGCAGCTTCCCCCACAGGGGTGGAGGCGAAAAACTGTTTTTT	CASSFPHRGGGEKLFF
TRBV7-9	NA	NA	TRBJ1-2	TGTGCCAGCAGCTTAGTGAGCGGGGAAGCGCGGGTCTATGGCTACACCTTC	CASSLVSGEARVYGYTF
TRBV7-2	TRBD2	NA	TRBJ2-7	TGTGCCAGCAGCCCCCTTTGGACTAGCGGGAGATACGAGCAGTACTTC	CASSPLWTSGRYEQYF
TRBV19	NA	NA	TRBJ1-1	TGTGCCAGTAGTATAGGGCAGGGGAGGAACACTGAAGCTTTCTTT	CASSIGQGRNTEAFF
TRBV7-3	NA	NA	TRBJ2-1	TGTGCCAGCAGCTCCGCTAGCACTGAGCAGTTCTTC	CASSSASTEQFF
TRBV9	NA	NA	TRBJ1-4	TGTGCCAGCAGCGTTGGTGGGAGCGGGAATGAAAAACTGTTTTTT	CASSVGGSGNEKLFF
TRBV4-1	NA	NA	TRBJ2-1	TGCGCCAGCAGCCAGGGCCGGACCGGCTACAATGAGCAGTTCTTC	CASSQGRTGYNEQFF
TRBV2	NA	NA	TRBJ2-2	TGTGCCAGCAGTGGGCTGATTCAGGGGATGGGCACCGGGGAGCTGTTTTTT	CASSGLIQGMGTGELFF
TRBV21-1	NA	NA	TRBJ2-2	TGTGCCAGCAGCATTCGCAGGGGGCCTAACACCGGGGAGCTGTTTTTT	CASSIRRGPNTGELFF
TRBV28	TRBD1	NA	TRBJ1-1	TGTGCCAGCAGAATCTACAGGGGATGGACTGAAGCTTTCTTT	CASRIYRGWTEAFF
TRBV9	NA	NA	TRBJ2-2	TGTGCCAGCACCCGATCCGGGGGCGTCACCGGGGAGCTGTTTTTT	CASTRSGGVTGELFF
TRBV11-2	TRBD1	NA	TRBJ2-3	TGTGCCAGCAGCCTCGGGACAGGGGGCACAGATACGCAGTATTTT	CASSLGTGGTDTQYF
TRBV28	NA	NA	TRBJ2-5	TGTGCCAGCAGCTCCGGACACGGTCAGGGGTACCAAGAGACCCAGTACTTC	CASSSGHGQGYQETQYF
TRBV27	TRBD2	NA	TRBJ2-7	TGTACGACTAGCGGGAGAGGTAGGACCTACGAGCAGTACTTC	CTTSGRGRTYEQYF
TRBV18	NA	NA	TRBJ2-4	TGTGCCAGCTCAACCACTAGGGGAGCCAAAAACATTCAGTACTTC	CASSTTRGAKNIQYF
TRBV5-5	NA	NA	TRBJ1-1	TGTGCCAGCACCTTGAGGGTCTCCCCTGAAGCTTTCTTT	CASTLRVSPEAFF
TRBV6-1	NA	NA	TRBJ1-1	TGTGCCAGCGGGGTGGGGGCAGGAGAAGCTTTCTTT	CASGVGAGEAFF
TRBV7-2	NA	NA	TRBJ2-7	TGTGCCAGCAGCTTAGGCCTACGCGGGATCATTTACGAGCAGTACTTC	CASSLGLRGIIYEQYF
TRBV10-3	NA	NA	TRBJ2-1	TGTGCCATCAACCCGACGGGTGGGAATGAGCAGTTCTTC	CAINPTGGNEQFF
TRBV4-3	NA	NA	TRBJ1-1	TGCGCCAGCAGCCTGGGGGTTCTGCAGCAGACTGAAGCTTTCTTT	CASSLGVLQQTEAFF
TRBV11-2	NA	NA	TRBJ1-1	TGTGCCAGCAGCTTGTGGACTAATCAGGACACTGAAGCTTTCTTT	CASSLWTNQDTEAFF
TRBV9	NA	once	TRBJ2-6	TGTGCCAGCAGCGGCCAACACTGGGGGGCAGACTCTGGGGCCAACGTCCTGACTTTC	CASSGQHWGADSGANVLTF
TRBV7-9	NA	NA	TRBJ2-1	TGTGCCAGCAGCTTAGCGATGATGGAGGACCTCTCCTACAATGAGCAGTTCTTC	CASSLAMMEDLSYNEQFF
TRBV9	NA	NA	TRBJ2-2	TGTGCCAGCAGCCCTCTCCGGGACTCCGGCGCCGGGGAGCTGTTTTTT	CASSPLRDSGAGELFF
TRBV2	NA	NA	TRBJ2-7	TGTGCCAGCAGTGACCCTAGACAGCTTAGCTCCTACGAGCAGTACTTC	CASSDPRQLSSYEQYF
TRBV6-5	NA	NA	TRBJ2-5	TGTGCCAGCAGTTACTCGATTGGCGACCTGGGTCCCCAGTACTTC	CASSYSIGDLGPQYF
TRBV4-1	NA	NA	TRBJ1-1	TGCGCCAGCAGTCTTTCGTCGATGGGTGGATTTATTATGAACACTGAAGCTTTCTTT	CASSLSSMGGFIMNTEAFF
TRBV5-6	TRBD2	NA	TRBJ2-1	TGTGCCAGCAGCTTACCTGGACTAGCCAGGGATGAGCAGTTCTTC	CASSLPGLARDEQFF
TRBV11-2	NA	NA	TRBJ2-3	TGTGCCAGCAGCTTAGATCTAGATACGCAGTATTTT	CASSLDLDTQYF
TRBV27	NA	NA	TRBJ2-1	TGTGCCAGCAGTTTACTCGCGAACAACAATGAGCAGTTCTTC	CASSLLANNNEQFF
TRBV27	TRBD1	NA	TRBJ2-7	TGTGCCAGCACCTGGACAGGGGAATACGAGCAGTACTTC	CASTWTGEYEQYF
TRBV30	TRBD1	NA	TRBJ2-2	TGTGCCTGGAGTCTGACAGGGGGGAACACCGGGGAGCTGTTTTTT	CAWSLTGGNTGELFF
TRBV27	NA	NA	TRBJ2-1	TGTGCCAGCAGTTCTGGGTCGAGCTCCTACAATGAGCAGTTCTTC	CASSSGSSSYNEQFF
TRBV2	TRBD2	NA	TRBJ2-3	TGTGCCAGCCCGCCGACTAGCGGGACCTCAGATACGCAGTATTTT	CASPPTSGTSDTQYF
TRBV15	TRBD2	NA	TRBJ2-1	TGTGCCACCGAAGGGACTAGCGGGAGTTCACATGAGCAGTTCTTC	CATEGTSGSSHEQFF
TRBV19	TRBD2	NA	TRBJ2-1	TGTGCCAGTAGTTTACTAGCGGGAGATTACAATGAGCAGTTCTTC	CASSLLAGDYNEQFF
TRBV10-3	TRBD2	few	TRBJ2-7	TGTGCCATCAGTGAGACGACTAGCGGTTCCTACGAGCAGTACTTC	CAISETTSGSYEQYF
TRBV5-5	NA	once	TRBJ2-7	TGTGCCAGCATCCTAGACAGGAACTCCTACGAGCAGTACTTC	CASILDRNSYEQYF
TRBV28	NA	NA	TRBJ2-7	TGTGCCAGCAGTACCCCGAGGCCCTCCCCTAACCGGGACAAAACCTACGAGCAGTACTTC	CASSTPRPSPNRDKTYEQYF
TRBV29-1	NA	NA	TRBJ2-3	TGCAGCGTTGCCGAGGGTTTAATAGATACGCAGTATTTT	CSVAEGLIDTQYF
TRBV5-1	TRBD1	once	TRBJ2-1	TGCGCCAGCAGCCCCGGACAGGGGGATGAGCAGTTCTTC	CASSPGQGDEQFF
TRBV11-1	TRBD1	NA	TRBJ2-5	TGTGCCAGCAGCGCCGGGACAGAGGGCTTCCAAGAGACCCAGTACTTC	CASSAGTEGFQETQYF
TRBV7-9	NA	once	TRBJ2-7	TGTGCCAGCAGCCGGGGGACTCTCGAGGAGCAGTACTTC	CASSRGTLEEQYF
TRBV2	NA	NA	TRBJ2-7	TGTGCCAGCAGTGGTCGGGAAGGGGGGTACGAGCAGTACTTC	CASSGREGGYEQYF
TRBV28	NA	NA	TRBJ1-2	TGTGCCAGCAGCTCCCCCCTCAGCACCTATGGCTACACCTTC	CASSSPLSTYGYTF
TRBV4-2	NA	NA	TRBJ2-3	TGTGCCAGCAGCCAAGATTTGAGGGATCCAGATACGCAGTATTTT	CASSQDLRDPDTQYF
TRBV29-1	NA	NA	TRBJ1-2	TGCAGCGTTGAAGCCTACTATGGCTACACCTTC	CSVEAYYGYTF
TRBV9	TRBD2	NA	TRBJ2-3	TGTGCCAGCAGCGGAACTAGCGGGAGAGCAGATACGCAGTATTTT	CASSGTSGRADTQYF
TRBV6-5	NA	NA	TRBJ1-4	TGTGCCAGCAGTTACGCCGGGACGGGGCGGGAAAAACTGTTTTTT	CASSYAGTGREKLFF
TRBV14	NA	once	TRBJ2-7	TGTGCCAGCAGCCAAGATGGGTGGCGTAGCTACGAGCAGTACTTC	CASSQDGWRSYEQYF
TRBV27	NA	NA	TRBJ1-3	TGTGCCAGCAGTCGGCGGGGCTCTGGAAACACCATATATTTT	CASSRRGSGNTIYF
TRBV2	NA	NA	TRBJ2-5	TGTGCCAGCAGTGGCCTGGAGGAAGAGACCCAGTACTTC	CASSGLEEETQYF
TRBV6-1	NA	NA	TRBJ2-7	TGTGCCAGTTTAACCCCGGGGCTCGAGCAGTACTTC	CASLTPGLEQYF
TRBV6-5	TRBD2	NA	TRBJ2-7	TGTGCCAGCAGTTTTACTAGCGGGACCGAGCAGTACTTC	CASSFTSGTEQYF